The 27 T cell receptor beta chains below come from one sample, sequenced in a study of regulatory T cells in long-lasting Graves disease. Described time point: persistent/refractory GD, antithyroid drugs over 5 years with positive TRAb. Construction of the TCR library relied on RNA isolated from PBMCs. Sequencing libraries for TCR beta were prepared with iRepertoire HTBI primers and Arm-PCR of CDR3 regions. TCRdb re-called the multiplex PCR reads through MiXCR, storing one row per CDR3 protein. The table lists a few hundred thousand distinct CDR3 sequences, 23% of them singletons. The sample consisted of peripheral blood mononuclear cells (PBMCs), taken when the disease was refractory, from a patient treated with antithyroid drugs. The receptor source for this set is a female donor with Graves disease.

The sample holds one count of this clonotype. V usage is TRBV29-1 and J usage is TRBJ1-6, with 9 positions matching TRBD1. This CDR3 spans 16 amino acids. In germline, CDR1 is SQVTM, CDR2 ANQGSEA. The V and J ends lost 6 bases and 5 bases, in that order; junction bases with no gene match: 11. DNA for the CDR3: TGCAGCGTACGACTCGAACAGGGGGCCGATAATTCACCCCTCCACTTT. Its translation: CSVRLEQGADNSPLHF.

V and J are TRBV5-1 and TRBJ1-1; perhaps TRBD1 as D (6 bases). Germline lookup yields CDR1 SGHRS and CDR2 YFSETQ. This CDR3 is 14 amino acids long. Trimming took off 6 bases at V and 0 bases at J, with 12 bases between the two ends. The CDR3 protein is CASNPDRLNTEAFF. The CDR3 DNA reads as TGCGCCAGCAACCCCGACAGGTTGAACACTGAAGCTTTCTTT.

This clonotype has only a few counts. The chain links TRBV7-2 to TRBJ1-3; maybe TRBD1 (5 bases). Germline CDR1 SGHTA, CDR2 FQGNSA. The V and J ends lost 3 bases and 0 bases respectively, with 9 bases between them. The CDR3 has 15 amino acids. CDR3 sequence: CASSLGRTSGNTIYF. The CDR3 DNA is TGTGCCAGCAGCTTGGGACGGACCTCTGGAAACACCATATATTTT.

CDR3 residues: CASAQFRGGGTGELFF. The CDR3 DNA reads TGTGCCAGTGCTCAATTTCGGGGTGGGGGCACCGGGGAGCTGTTTTTT. The chain joins TRBV19 to TRBJ2-2, with D perhaps being TRBD1 or TRBD2 (5 bases each). V shed 8 bases and J shed 4 bases, with 20 bases lying between them. The germline V gene encodes CDR1 LNHDA and CDR2 SQIVND (reference sequence). The CDR3 contains 16 residues.

This clonotype was counted ten times or more. The chain is built from TRBV3-1 and TRBJ1-2; D unresolved. Germline V gives CDR1 LGHDT, CDR2 YNNKEL (reference sequence). CDR3 length: 14 residues. V gave up 0 bases and J gave up 2 bases, with 7 bases separating them. The DNA of the CDR3 is TGTGCCAGCAGCCAAGAGGGGAAGAACTATGGCTACACCTTC. Translating gives CASSQEGKNYGYTF.

This clonotype was detected ten times or more. J is TRBJ1-1 and V is TRBV20-1; no firm D call. The ends were cut back, 5 bases at V and 3 bases at J, with 4 bases in the middle. The germline gives CDR1 DFQATT, CDR2 SNEGSKA (reference sequence). The CDR3 covers 10 residues. As DNA, the CDR3 is TGCAGTGCTCCCGACACTGAAGCTTTCTTT. Encoded protein: CSAPDTEAFF.

V is TRBV20-1 and J is TRBJ2-7; 9 bases are shared with TRBD1. This CDR3 spans 15 amino acids. Germline CDR1 reads DFQATT; CDR2 reads SNEGSKA (reference sequence). V was pared by 8 bases and J by 4 bases, with 15 bases of the junction left unmatched. The CDR3 loop is CSRRLLGTGKYEQYF. CDR3 sequence (DNA): TGCAGTCGTCGGCTATTAGGGACAGGGAAATACGAGCAGTACTTC.

This clonotype was detected a few times. The chain is built from TRBV5-1 and TRBJ2-7; 9 positions match TRBD2. Per germline, CDR1 SGHRS and CDR2 YFSETQ. The CDR3 is 14 residues long. With V trimmed by 4 bases and J by 3 bases, 5 bases remained unmatched. DNA of the CDR3: TGCGCCAGCAGCCCAGCGGGAGGCCGCTACGAGCAGTACTTC. Protein sequence: CASSPAGGRYEQYF.

The rearrangement joins TRBV3-1 to TRBJ2-5; tentatively, D is TRBD1 (6 bases). Per germline, CDR1 LGHDT and CDR2 YNNKEL (reference sequence). The CDR3 has 15 amino acids. The ends were cut back, 3 bases at V and 2 bases at J, with 13 bases in the middle. Here the CDR3 DNA reads TGTGCCAGCAGCCAGACAGGAGTTTATCAAGAGACCCAGTACTTC. Its protein product is CASSQTGVYQETQYF.

This chain links TRBV7-2 with TRBJ2-3; 10 nucleotides line up with TRBD1. The CDR3 spans 18 residues. Per the germline V gene, CDR1 is SGHTA and CDR2 is FQGNSA. The V gene end was trimmed by 2 bases and the J gene end by 3 bases; junction bases not matched to a gene: 11. The CDR3 protein is CASSLLPSTGGRTDTQYF. CDR3 sequence (DNA): TGTGCCAGCAGCTTATTGCCATCGACAGGGGGCCGAACAGATACGCAGTATTTT.

The V and J genes are TRBV3-1 and TRBJ1-1; 7 nucleotides line up with TRBD1. The CDR3 has 14 residues. CDR1 and CDR2 from the germline V gene are LGHDT and YNNKEL (reference sequence). V trimming: 6 bases; J trimming: 4 bases; junction bases outside the gene matches: 8. The CDR3 coding sequence is TGTGCCAGCAGACGCCGGGCAGGGGGCACTGAAGCTTTCTTT. It specifies CASRRRAGGTEAFF. Full variable domain (rest looked up from reference TRBV3-1 and TRBJ1-1): DTAVSQTPKYLVTQMGNDKSIKCEQNLGHDTMYWYKQDSKKFLKIMFSYNNKELIINETVPNRFSPKSPDKAHLNLHINSLELGDSAVYFCASRRRAGGTEAFFGQGTRLTVV.

This clonotype was seen a few times. The chain employs TRBV6-1 and TRBJ1-1, with D perhaps matching TRBD1 (5 bases). CDR3 size: 13 residues. Germline assignment: CDR1 MNHNS and CDR2 SASEGT. V lost 2 bases, J lost 3 bases, and 7 bases lay in between. The CDR3 is CASSELGDTEAFF. CDR3 in DNA: TGTGCCAGCAGTGAATTGGGGGACACTGAAGCTTTCTTT.

This clonotype has only a few counts. The J gene is TRBJ1-5, the V gene TRBV7-9, with unresolved D. The germline V and J ends were trimmed by 1 base and 4 bases, with 23 bases remaining between them. This CDR3 has 19 residues. Germline V gives CDR1 SEHNR, CDR2 FQNEAQ (reference sequence). The DNA for the CDR3 is TGTGCCAGCAGCTTAGTTACGGGCCCGGGAGGGTTTTCTAATCAGCCCCAGCATTTT. This translates into CASSLVTGPGGFSNQPQHF.

The chain recombines TRBV12-3 or TRBV12-4 with TRBJ2-7; D call uncertain. V was clipped by 0 bases and J by 7 bases, with 10 bases between them. The CDR3 consists of 13 residues. CDR3 loop: CASSLAHNGEQYF. The CDR3 DNA is TGTGCCAGCAGTTTAGCACACAACGGGGAGCAGTACTTC.

This clonotype has ten or more counts. This chain connects TRBV6-5 to TRBJ2-5; D unresolved. Germline V gene lookup returns CDR1 MNHEY and CDR2 SVGAGI. Trimming pared 0 bases from V and 4 bases from J, leaving 15 bases between. The CDR3 loop spans 16 amino acids. In nucleotides, the CDR3 is TGTGCCAGCAGTTACTCGCTCAGGAGCTTAAGAGAGACCCAGTACTTC. Translating gives CASSYSLRSLRETQYF.

This clonotype was observed many times. The CDR3 DNA reads as TGTGCCTGGAGTGTCGGGGGCAATCAGCCCCAGCATTTT. Residues: CAWSVGGNQPQHF. The rearrangement links TRBV30 to TRBJ1-5; D is unresolved. The CDR3 is 13 amino acids. The V and J ends lost 0 bases and 2 bases respectively, with 5 bases between them. Germline loops: CDR1 GTSNPN, CDR2 SVGIG (reference sequence).

This clonotype came up a few times. This rearrangement joins TRBV6-2 or TRBV6-3 to TRBJ2-7, with D perhaps TRBD2 (6 bases). The V gene lost 4 bases and the J gene lost 4 bases, with 17 bases spanning the gap. CDR1 MNHEY and CDR2 SVGEGT come from the germline V gene. The CDR3 consists of 15 residues. The CDR3 bases are TGTGCCAGCAGTTCCTCGGGTTCGGGGACTTACGAGCAGTACTTC. This encodes CASSSSGSGTYEQYF.

This clonotype was recorded many times. The CDR3: CASGQLDRKETQYF. The CDR3 nucleotides read TGTGCCAGCGGGCAACTGGACAGGAAAGAGACCCAGTACTTC. V and J are TRBV6-1 and TRBJ2-5, with 7 nucleotides matching TRBD1. CDR1 is MNHNS and CDR2 is SASEGT in the germline V gene. J gave up 3 bases and V 8 bases, and 9 bases lay outside the gene matches. The CDR3 sequence is 14 residues long.

This clonotype has only a few counts. The J gene is TRBJ2-2, the V gene TRBV7-2; D unclear. Trimming took off 5 bases at V and 4 bases at J, with 11 bases between the two ends. The CDR3 covers 14 residues. Germline V gives CDR1 SGHTA, CDR2 FQGNSA. The CDR3 protein is CASSHFDSTGELFF. Here the CDR3 DNA reads TGTGCCAGCAGCCATTTTGATAGCACCGGGGAGCTGTTTTTT.

This clonotype was picked up a small number of times. The CDR3 coding sequence is TGTGCCACCGGGATCACTAGGACCCCTGCTGACACCATATATTTT. This gives the protein CATGITRTPADTIYF. This chain connects TRBV2 to TRBJ1-3; D uncertain. This CDR3 is 15 amino acids long. Germline CDR1 and CDR2: SNHLY and FYNNEI. V lost 10 bases and J lost 8, with 24 bases in between.

Many counts were recorded for this clonotype. The rearrangement uses TRBV28 and TRBJ1-5, with no clear D. Germline V gene sequence: CDR1 MDHEN, CDR2 SYDVKM. The CDR3 runs 16 residues. V was pared by 2 bases and J by 4 bases, with 15 bases between. The CDR3 reads CASSLIPSQPNQPQHF. The CDR3 nucleotides read TGTGCCAGCAGTTTAATTCCCAGTCAGCCTAATCAGCCCCAGCATTTT.

The chain has TRBV28 and TRBJ2-2, with 10 bases identical to TRBD2. Unmatched junction bases numbered 2, after V lost 6 bases and J lost 1 base. Germline V gene data show CDR1 as MDHEN and CDR2 as SYDVKM. The CDR3 contains 15 residues. The CDR3 spells CASRSSGRNTGELFF. CDR3 DNA sequence: TGTGCCAGCAGGTCTAGCGGGAGGAACACCGGGGAGCTGTTTTTT.

The chain combines TRBV20-1 with TRBJ1-1, with D maybe TRBD1 (6 bases). V shed 0 bases and J shed 1 base, with 12 bases lying between them. The CDR3 runs to 15 residues. The germline gives CDR1 DFQATT, CDR2 SNEGSKA (reference sequence). The CDR3 region is CSARDPGAPNTEAFF. As DNA, the CDR3 is TGCAGTGCTAGAGACCCAGGGGCCCCGAACACTGAAGCTTTCTTT.

This clonotype was counted many times. CDR3 amino acids: CASSLAGGQSREQYF. The CDR3 DNA follows: TGTGCCAGCAGCTTGGCCGGAGGTCAATCTCGGGAGCAGTACTTC. The chain carries TRBV5-5 and TRBJ2-7; a possible D gene is TRBD2 (5 bases). Trimming took off 0 bases at V and 7 bases at J, with 17 bases between the two ends. The CDR3 contains 15 residues. The germline CDR1 and CDR2 sequences are SGHKS and YYEKEE (reference sequence).

This chain connects TRBV27 to TRBJ2-1, with D unclear. The CDR3 extends over 14 amino acids. V was clipped by 2 bases and J by 7 bases, with 12 bases between them. The germline CDR1 and CDR2 sequences are MNHEY and SMNVEV (reference sequence). As DNA, the CDR3 is TGTGCCAGCAGTTTAATGCTACCCCCGAATGAGCAGTTCTTC. Translated: CASSLMLPPNEQFF.

At least ten counts were recorded for this clonotype. The rearrangement uses TRBV6-2 or TRBV6-3 and TRBJ1-4; D gene uncertain. The CDR3 length is 12 residues. Germline values: CDR1 MNHEY, CDR2 SVGEGT. V was cut by 2 bases and J by 3 bases, with 1 base left in between. The CDR3 bases are TGTGCCAGCAGTTACCCTAATGAAAAACTGTTTTTT. It specifies CASSYPNEKLFF.

In this sample, this clonotype turned up a few times. A single base separates this from a much larger clone, so it may be a read error. The chain recombines TRBV2 with TRBJ2-7; D may match TRBD1 or TRBD2 (5 bases each). Germline V gene data show CDR1 as SNHLY and CDR2 as FYNNEI. V lost 8 bases to trimming and J lost 7 bases, with 24 bases between them. This CDR3 is built from 15 residues. CDR3 region: CASRDQTIGLIEQYF. CDR3 DNA: TGTGCCAGCCGGGACCAGACTATCGGGCTCATAGAGCAGTACTTC. Looking up the rest from reference TRBV2 and TRBJ2-7 gives the full variable domain: EPEVTQTPSHQVTQMGQEVILRCVPISNHLYFYWYRQILGQKVEFLVSFYNNEISEKSEIFDDQFSVERPDGSNFTLKIRSTKLEDSAMYFCASRDQTIGLIEQYFGPGTRLTVT.